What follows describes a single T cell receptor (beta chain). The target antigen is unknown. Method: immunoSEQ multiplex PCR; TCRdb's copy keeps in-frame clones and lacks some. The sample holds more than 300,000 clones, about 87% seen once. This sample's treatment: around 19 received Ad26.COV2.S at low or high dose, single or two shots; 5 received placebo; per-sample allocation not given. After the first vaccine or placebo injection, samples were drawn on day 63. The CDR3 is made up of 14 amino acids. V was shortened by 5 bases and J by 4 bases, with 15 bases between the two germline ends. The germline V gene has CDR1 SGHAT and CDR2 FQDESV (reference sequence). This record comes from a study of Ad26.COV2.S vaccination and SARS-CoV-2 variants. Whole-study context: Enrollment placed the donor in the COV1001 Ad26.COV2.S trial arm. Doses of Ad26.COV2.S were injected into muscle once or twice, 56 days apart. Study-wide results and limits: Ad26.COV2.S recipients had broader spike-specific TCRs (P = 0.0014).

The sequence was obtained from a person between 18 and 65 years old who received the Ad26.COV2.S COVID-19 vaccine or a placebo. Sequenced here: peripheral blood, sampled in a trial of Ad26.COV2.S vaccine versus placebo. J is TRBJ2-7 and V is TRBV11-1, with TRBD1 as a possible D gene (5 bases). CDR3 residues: CASSRDPGSYEQYF. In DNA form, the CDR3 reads TGTGCCAGCAGCAGAGACCCAGGGTCGTACGAGCAGTACTTC.